This TCR beta chain was captured by sequencing in a study of shared clonotypes between healthy human individuals. Overall study context: Participating donors consisted of two women and a few men aged 18 to 49. The study used three CD4 naive, three CD4 memory, two CD8 naive and one CD8 memory plate per donor.

Positively selected for CCR7, the CD45RO-negative cells used as naive CD8 cells excluded terminally differentiated effector memory CD45RA+ cells. This clone was seen more than once but under ten times. With 0 bases clipped from V and 3 bases from J, the junction kept 17 bases outside the gene matches. CDR1 and CDR2 from the germline V gene are GTSNPN and SVGIG (reference sequence). CDR3 length: 19 amino acids. Authors' processing steps: Because ImmunoSEQ provided only junction sequences with no quality scores, the filtering differed. TCRdb's table, derived via immunoSEQ multiplex PCR, lists solely in-frame clones and lacks some. D and trimming were read from the DNA, whereas the V and J calls and clone size are those reported in that table. The profile covers about 2.2 million clones, with approximately 92% appearing a single time and about 1.7% taken by the ten largest.

Input material: naive CD8+ T cells from PBMCs. The chain carries TRBV30 and TRBJ1-1; 9 bases map to TRBD1. The clonotype comes from a man aged 18 to 35 in good health. Some clones in this sample may be carry-over from other donors' samples. The CDR3 reads CAWSVRRTGEGTRHTEAFF. Written as DNA, the CDR3 is TGTGCCTGGAGTGTACGAAGGACAGGGGAGGGAACTCGCCACACTGAAGCTTTCTTT.